The 20 T cell receptor beta chains presented below share a single source sample, sequenced in a study of blood T cells in healthy people across ages. Primed by a sample-barcoded 5' primer and a J-beta primer mix, a second PCR proceeded for 7 to 11 cycles. Via MiXCR, TCRdb re-called the 5' RACE reads, giving one row per CDR3 protein. This sample carries about 640,000 distinct CDR3 sequences, approximately 30% of them seen once, and the ten largest clones take approximately 14%. What was sequenced was blood. These TCRs come from a woman over 75 in good health.

CDR3 amino acids: CSARDRMSYEQYF. For the CDR3, the DNA is TGCAGTGCTAGAGATAGAATGTCCTACGAGCAGTACTTC. This sequence joins TRBV20-1 and TRBJ2-7; no clear D gene. V was shortened by 0 bases and J by 1 base, with 7 bases between the two germline ends. Germline assignment: CDR1 DFQATT and CDR2 SNEGSKA (reference sequence). This CDR3 comprises 13 residues.

The V gene is TRBV28, the J gene TRBJ1-2; 7 bases agree with TRBD1. Germline V gene data show CDR1 as MDHEN and CDR2 as SYDVKM. V was clipped by 8 bases and J by 7 bases; unmatched bases: 10. This CDR3 spans 13 amino acids. CDR3 nucleotides: TGTGCCAGCTCTACAGGGGATCGCGGTGGCTACACCTTC. This gives the protein CASSTGDRGGYTF.

This clonotype was detected a few times. A read error may explain this, as a much larger clone is one base away. The chain joins TRBV4-3 to TRBJ2-1; 10 nucleotides match TRBD2. The CDR3 spans 16 residues. Germline CDR1 LGHNA, CDR2 YSLEER. CDR3 sequence (DNA): TGCGCCAGCAGCCAAGAACCCAGCGGGGGGGCCAATGAGCGGTTCTTC. This sequence encodes CASSQEPSGGANERFF.

In this sample, this clonotype turned up many times. The chain carries TRBV29-1 and TRBJ2-3; TRBD1 matches 11 bases. CDR3 size: 14 residues. With 3 bases clipped from V and 7 bases from J, the junction kept 6 bases outside the gene matches. Germline V gives CDR1 SQVTM, CDR2 ANQGSEA. The CDR3 DNA follows: TGCAGCGTTGAGCGGGACAGGGGGAGAAATACGCAGTATTTT. This encodes CSVERDRGRNTQYF.

The chain uses TRBV12-3 or TRBV12-4 and TRBJ2-2; a weak D match, TRBD2 (7 bases). The CDR3 consists of 17 residues. V was pared by 3 bases and J by 3 bases, with 17 bases between. As DNA, the CDR3 is TGTGCCAGCAGTTTTTCAGGCGGGGGCACCGACACCGGGGAGCTGTTTTTT. Its translation: CASSFSGGGTDTGELFF.

This clonotype came up many times. V gene TRBV18 combines with J gene TRBJ2-7, with 9 bases identical to TRBD1. V trimming: 2 bases; J trimming: 5 bases; junction bases outside the gene matches: 16. The CDR3 loop spans 18 amino acids. Germline assignment: CDR1 KGHSH and CDR2 LQKENI. CDR3 loop: CASSPKPSSGTGSHEQYF. Here the CDR3 DNA reads TGTGCCAGCTCACCAAAACCATCCTCCGGGACAGGGAGCCACGAGCAGTACTTC.

In this sample, this clonotype turned up a few times. This chain links TRBV6-6 with TRBJ1-2; tentatively, D is TRBD1 (6 bases). Trimming left V 2 bases short and J 13 bases short, with 14 bases between. This CDR3 has 12 amino acids. The germline CDR1 and CDR2 sequences are MNHNY and SVGAGI (reference sequence). The CDR3 sequence is CASSYDGVRGTF. CDR3 nucleotide sequence: TGTGCCAGCAGTTACGATGGGGTCAGGGGCACCTTC.

This clonotype appeared a few times. The V call is TRBV6-1, the J call TRBJ1-5; D might be TRBD1 (6 bases). CDR1 MNHNS and CDR2 SASEGT come from the germline V gene. There are 17 residues in the CDR3. Trimming stripped 6 bases from V and 8 bases from J, with 26 bases between. The chain's CDR3 is CASRTSGGHRAWEPQHF. In DNA, the CDR3 is TGTGCCAGCAGGACCTCGGGGGGGCATCGGGCTTGGGAGCCCCAGCATTTT.

The table lists this clonotype with many counts. One end of the junction is discordant with germline, which a read error may explain. The V gene is TRBV20-1, the J gene TRBJ2-3; 12 nucleotides agree with TRBD2. The CDR3 sequence is 14 residues long. Germline-derived CDR1 and CDR2 are DFQATT and SNEGSKA (reference sequence). The CDR3 region has the DNA TGCAGTGCCAGAGGACTAGCGGGAAGAGATACGCAGTATTTT. It translates to CSARGLAGRDTQYF.

V and J are TRBV5-1 and TRBJ1-2; D may be TRBD1 (5 bases). Trimming took 1 base from V and 2 from J, leaving 12 bases between them. Germline V gives CDR1 SGHRS, CDR2 YFSETQ. This CDR3 has 15 amino acids. The DNA of the CDR3 is TGCGCCAGCAGCTTGTCCCCGGGGGGGAACTATGGCTACACCTTC. As protein: CASSLSPGGNYGYTF.

Ten or more counts support this clonotype. This chain connects TRBV6-5 to TRBJ2-1, with D unresolved. In germline, CDR1 is MNHEY, CDR2 SVGAGI. Deletions cut 0 bases from V and 1 base from J, with 13 bases between. The CDR3 totals 17 residues. The CDR3 coding sequence is TGTGCCAGCAGTTACTCGAGAAGTCGCTTTTCCTACAATGAGCAGTTCTTC. It is translated as CASSYSRSRFSYNEQFF.

This clonotype was counted a few times. This chain joins TRBV18 and TRBJ2-7; D could derive from TRBD1 or TRBD2 (5 bases each). The germline V and J ends were trimmed by 4 bases and 3 bases, with 13 bases remaining between them. The CDR3 loop spans 14 amino acids. The germline V gene has CDR1 KGHSH and CDR2 LQKENI. The CDR3 here is CASSHRDGDYEQYF. CDR3 coding DNA: TGTGCCAGCTCACACCGGGACGGGGACTACGAGCAGTACTTC.

The chain links TRBV20-1 to TRBJ1-1; D might be TRBD1 (5 bases). V lost 0 bases to trimming and J lost 6 bases, with 14 bases between them. The CDR3 has 14 residues. From germline, CDR1 is DFQATT and CDR2 SNEGSKA (reference sequence). CDR3 DNA: TGCAGTGCTAGAGACCCCCAGGGATCCCCTGAAGCTTTCTTT. It specifies CSARDPQGSPEAFF.

This clonotype was seen repeatedly, ten times or more. V and J are TRBV4-2 and TRBJ2-3; D is ambiguous. The V end lost 0 bases, the J end lost 2 bases, and 9 bases lay between the germline ends. The germline V gene has CDR1 LGHNA and CDR2 YNFKEQ. The CDR3 loop spans 15 amino acids. For the CDR3, the DNA is TGTGCCAGCAGCCAAGAAGGCGGCGACACAGATACGCAGTATTTT. This codes for CASSQEGGDTDTQYF.

Comment on this clonotype: This may arise from a read error, as a much more abundant clone is one base away. The chain joins TRBV20-1 to TRBJ2-1; TRBD2 matches at 12 bases. The tail of the sequence fits TRBJ2-7 better, so the J call may be wrong. CDR1 and CDR2 from the germline V gene are DFQATT and SNEGSKA (reference sequence). The CDR3 is 14 amino acids. The CDR3 DNA sequence: TGCAGTGGGTTGGGACTAGCGGGCTACAATGAGCAGTACTTC. Translating it yields CSGLGLAGYNEQYF.

The chain couples TRBV18 to TRBJ2-5; D ambiguous. Germline V gene data show CDR1 as KGHSH and CDR2 as LQKENI. This CDR3 comprises 13 residues. With 2 bases removed from V and 11 bases from J, the gap between germline ends came to 15 bases. The CDR3 DNA reads TGTGCCAGCTCACCATCAAATATTGATGAGCAGTACTTC. It codes for CASSPSNIDEQYF.

This chain uses TRBV4-3 with TRBJ2-5; D call uncertain. Germline V CDR1 and CDR2: LGHNA, YSLEER. This CDR3 region has 13 residues. Trimming pared 8 bases from V and 14 bases from J, leaving 24 bases between. The DNA for the CDR3 is TGCGCCAGCGGCCGCCAGGAGAACTACGAGCACTACTTC. Protein sequence: CASGRQENYEHYF.

This clonotype was found many times. CDR3 coding DNA: TGCGCCAGCAGCTTCGCCCCAGGGGGCATGTACGAGCAGTACTTC. It codes for CASSFAPGGMYEQYF. This chain joins TRBV5-1 and TRBJ2-7; 8 positions match TRBD1. The V gene end was trimmed by 2 bases and the J gene end by 4 bases; junction bases not matched to a gene: 8. The CDR3 is 15 residues long. Germline lookup yields CDR1 SGHRS and CDR2 YFSETQ.

This clonotype was recorded many times. The chain combines TRBV20-1 with TRBJ2-3; 8 bases line up with TRBD1. V shed 0 bases, J shed 4 bases, and the junction held 9 bases outside the gene matches. Germline CDR1 reads DFQATT; CDR2 reads SNEGSKA (reference sequence). The CDR3 is made up of 16 amino acids. The CDR3 region is CSARDPGQGPPDTQYF. CDR3 DNA sequence: TGCAGTGCTAGAGATCCCGGACAGGGCCCCCCAGATACGCAGTATTTT.

V gene TRBV7-9 combines with J gene TRBJ1-2; D gene unclear. The CDR3 spans 16 residues. Germline V gene lookup returns CDR1 SEHNR and CDR2 FQNEAQ (reference sequence). Trimming pared 0 bases from V and 2 bases from J, leaving 13 bases between. CDR3 nucleotides: TGTGCCAGCAGCTTAGCCCCGGGCCATAAAAACTATGGCTACACCTTC. Protein: CASSLAPGHKNYGYTF.